Each of the 20 T cell receptor beta chains below was sequenced from the same sample in a study of T cell responses to AZD1222 COVID-19 vaccine. TCRdb keeps only in-frame clones here, not all; method: immunoSEQ multiplex PCR. The sample yields 100,000 to 150,000 clones, about 87% seen once. The source material was peripheral blood, sampled on day 0 of AZD1222 vaccination. The receptor source for this set is an adult in good health.

V usage is TRBV7-3 and J usage is TRBJ2-7; a possible D gene is TRBD2 (5 bases). From germline, CDR1 is SGHTA and CDR2 FQGTGA. The V gene lost 5 bases and the J gene lost 2 bases, with 10 bases spanning the gap. CDR3 length equals 13 residues. CDR3 DNA sequence: TGTGCCAGCAGCCTGGACTCCCCCTACGAGCAGTACTTC. It yields the protein CASSLDSPYEQYF. Variable domain in full (rest from reference TRBV7-3 and TRBJ2-7): GAGVSQTPSNKVTEKGKYVELRCDPISGHTALYWYRQSLGQGPEFLIYFQGTGAADDSGLPNDRFFAVRPEGSVSTLKIQRTERGDSAVYLCASSLDSPYEQYFGPGTRLTVT.

V gene TRBV12-3 or TRBV12-4 combines with J gene TRBJ1-2, with D uncertain. V shed 3 bases and J shed 8 bases, with 13 bases lying between them. CDR3 length: 13 amino acids. The CDR3 DNA reads TGTGCCAGCAGTTTTTGGCACCCTGGGGGCTACACCTTC. Translation: CASSFWHPGGYTF.

The gene calls are TRBV6-5 and TRBJ2-5; TRBD1 aligns across 11 bases. From germline, CDR1 is MNHEY and CDR2 SVGAGI. The CDR3 is 14 residues long. V shed 4 bases and J 4 bases; nucleotides not matched to a gene: 2. The CDR3 reads CASSSGTGGETQYF. The CDR3 coding sequence is TGTGCCAGCAGTTCCGGGACAGGGGGAGAGACCCAGTACTTC.

This chain joins TRBV20-1 and TRBJ2-7; D may be TRBD2 (5 bases). The CDR3 runs 11 residues. Trimming left V 1 base short and J 5 bases short, with 6 bases between. Germline assignment: CDR1 DFQATT and CDR2 SNEGSKA (reference sequence). In nucleotides, the CDR3 is TGCAGTGCTAGAGGAGGGAACGAGCAGTACTTC. It codes for CSARGGNEQYF.

The chain carries TRBV28 and TRBJ2-2; TRBD2 matches at 7 bases. The CDR3 is 16 residues long. CDR1 is MDHEN, CDR2 SYDVKM, per germline. V was pared by 6 bases and J by 7 bases, with 14 bases of the junction left unmatched. CDR3 in amino acids: CASSPAGGAGIGELFF. The CDR3 DNA follows: TGTGCCAGCAGCCCCGCCGGGGGAGCGGGGATCGGGGAGCTGTTTTTT.

The J gene is TRBJ2-1, the V gene TRBV2; TRBD1 is a possible D gene (5 bases). The V gene's germline CDR1 is SNHLY and CDR2 FYNNEI. The CDR3 has 13 residues. The V and J ends lost 6 bases and 4 bases respectively, with 10 bases between them. In DNA, the CDR3 is TGTGCCAGCAGGCAGGGCTCATACAATGAGCAGTTCTTC. This sequence encodes CASRQGSYNEQFF.

The CDR3 DNA sequence: TGTGCCAGCAGCTTAACGGGACTAGCGGGGGCGGAGCAGTTCTTC. It is translated as CASSLTGLAGAEQFF. The chain is built from TRBV7-6 and TRBJ2-1, with 14 bases that match TRBD2. Germline V gene lookup returns CDR1 SGHVS and CDR2 FNYEAQ. The length of the CDR3 is 15 residues. Trimming at V came to 2 bases and at J to 10 bases, leaving 4 bases not matched to a gene.

The V gene is TRBV19, the J gene TRBJ2-1; TRBD1 aligns across 8 bases. CDR1 LNHDA and CDR2 SQIVND come from the germline V gene (reference sequence). The CDR3 loop spans 15 amino acids. The J segment lost 7 bases and the V segment lost 0 bases, leaving 5 bases of the junction unmatched. In nucleotides, the CDR3 is TGTGCCAGTAGTATAGAGAAGACAGGGGAAAATGAGCAGTTCTTC. This gives the protein CASSIEKTGENEQFF. Based on the CDR3 plus reference TRBV19 and TRBJ2-1, the full variable domain is DGGITQSPKYLFRKEGQNVTLSCEQNLNHDAMYWYRQDPGQGLRLIYYSQIVNDFQKGDIAEGYSVSREKKESFPLTVTSAQKNPTAFYLCASSIEKTGENEQFFGPGTRLTVL.

This chain connects TRBV10-2 to TRBJ2-1; either TRBD1 or TRBD2 may supply D (5 bases each). Trimming shortened V by 4 bases and J by 5 bases, and 18 bases separated the two germline ends. Germline V gene sequence: CDR1 WSHSY, CDR2 SAAADI. The CDR3 spans 16 residues. The CDR3: CASSGLGTRAHNEQFF. CDR3 sequence (DNA): TGCGCCAGCAGTGGGCTTGGGACCAGGGCACACAATGAGCAGTTCTTC.

This chain uses TRBV24-1 with TRBJ2-3; 9 nucleotides align to TRBD1. Germline loops: CDR1 KGHDR, CDR2 SFDVKD. The ends lost 9 bases at V and 6 bases at J; junction bases unmatched: 9. The CDR3 loop spans 14 amino acids. For the CDR3, the DNA is TGTGCCACCCGAAGCGGACAGGGGAGGGATACGCAGTATTTT. It specifies CATRSGQGRDTQYF.

The V gene is TRBV5-5, the J gene TRBJ1-1; 11 bases fit TRBD1. V lost 5 bases and J lost 0; bases outside the gene matches: 6. The germline V gene has CDR1 SGHKS and CDR2 YYEKEE (reference sequence). The CDR3 is 16 amino acids. CDR3 loop: CASRWTGGALNTEAFF. Here the CDR3 DNA reads TGTGCCAGCAGGTGGACAGGGGGCGCCTTGAACACTGAAGCTTTCTTT.

The CDR3 protein is CASSPPGQGARSGYTF. DNA for the CDR3: TGTGCCAGCAGTCCTCCGGGACAGGGGGCGCGTTCCGGCTACACCTTC. The rearrangement joins TRBV28 to TRBJ1-2, with 12 nucleotides matching TRBD1. CDR3 size: 16 residues. J gave up 8 bases and V 5 bases, and 12 bases lay outside the gene matches. Germline CDR1 and CDR2: MDHEN and SYDVKM.

The chain couples TRBV14 to TRBJ1-2; D remains ambiguous. V lost 1 base and J 4 bases, leaving 7 bases between the germline ends. Germline CDR1 SGHDN, CDR2 FVKESK. The CDR3 length is 13 residues. This CDR3 is CASSQGAPYGYTF. The CDR3, as DNA: TGTGCCAGCAGCCAAGGTGCCCCCTATGGCTACACCTTC.

V usage is TRBV7-2 and J usage is TRBJ1-2; D remains ambiguous. V lost 5 bases and J 2 bases, leaving 15 bases between the germline ends. CDR1 is SGHTA, CDR2 FQGNSA, per germline. This CDR3 is built from 15 residues. The CDR3 protein is CASSHDVAGNYGYTF. CDR3 bases: TGTGCCAGCAGCCACGACGTGGCGGGGAACTATGGCTACACCTTC.

J is TRBJ2-3 and V is TRBV11-3, with TRBD2 matching over 9 bases. The CDR3 is made up of 15 amino acids. Germline V gives CDR1 SGHNT, CDR2 YENEEA. Trimming removed 2 bases from V and 6 bases from J; junction bases left unmatched: 6. The CDR3 sequence is CASSLMRGGADTQYF. As DNA, the CDR3 is TGTGCCAGCAGCTTAATGCGGGGGGGCGCCGATACGCAGTATTTT.

The rearrangement joins TRBV27 to TRBJ2-6; tentatively, D is TRBD1 or TRBD2 (5 bases each). Trimming took off 5 bases at V and 4 bases at J, with 15 bases between the two ends. The germline gives CDR1 MNHEY, CDR2 SMNVEV (reference sequence). There are 16 residues in the CDR3. The CDR3 sequence is CASSRFGTAGANVLTF. CDR3 in DNA: TGTGCCAGCAGTCGCTTCGGGACCGCCGGGGCCAACGTCCTGACTTTC.

This clone appeared a single time. J is TRBJ2-7 and V is TRBV6-6, with 8 bases identical to TRBD1. Germline V CDR1 and CDR2: MNHNY, SVGAGI (reference sequence). The CDR3 spans 14 residues. With V trimmed by 6 bases and J by 3 bases, 7 bases remained unmatched. The CDR3 DNA reads TGTGCCAGCAGCCAGACAGGGGCAGGCTACGAGCAGTACTTC. It yields the protein CASSQTGAGYEQYF.

This chain joins TRBV19 and TRBJ1-2; D remains unclear. The CDR3 extends over 13 amino acids. Germline assignment: CDR1 LNHDA and CDR2 SQIVND (reference sequence). V was shortened by 6 bases and J by 1 base, with 9 bases between the two germline ends. The CDR3 DNA is TGTGCCAGTAGAGCCTGGGGTAACTATGGCTACACCTTC. Protein sequence: CASRAWGNYGYTF.

This clone was seen only once. The rearrangement links TRBV6-5 to TRBJ1-1; TRBD1 might be the D (5 bases). CDR1 is MNHEY and CDR2 is SVGAGI in the germline V gene. CDR3 length: 13 amino acids. With 5 bases removed from V and 5 bases from J, the gap between germline ends came to 12 bases. CDR3 nucleotide sequence: TGTGCCAGCAGTCCTCCAGGGAGTACTGAAGCTTTCTTT. Amino acid sequence: CASSPPGSTEAFF.

This rearrangement joins TRBV28 to TRBJ1-1; the D gene is possibly TRBD1 (5 bases). Trimming took 6 bases from V and 8 from J, leaving 22 bases between them. The CDR3 is made up of 15 amino acids. Germline values: CDR1 MDHEN, CDR2 SYDVKM. The chain's CDR3 is CASSGVGGSWAEAFF. CDR3 DNA sequence: TGTGCCAGCAGCGGGGTTGGGGGGTCTTGGGCGGAAGCTTTCTTT.